This TCR beta chain was documented in a study of response to subunit inactivated influenza vaccine. Points from the study as a whole: Every seasonal influenza vaccination brings in few new T cells, the authors suggested.

This clonotype was seen a handful of times. Its target is unknown. At one of its ends the junction is not consistent with the germline gene, which may arise from a read error. Germline V lookup: CDR1 ENHRY, CDR2 SYGVKD. CDR3 length: 11 residues. TCRdb re-analysed the RT-PCR reads in MiXCR, keeping a single row per CDR3 protein. The sample carries approximately 700,000 distinct CDR3 sequences, over 11% recorded once. This TCR derives from a man aged 45-65 years who received an inactivated influenza vaccine. The chain has TRBV10-3 and TRBJ2-7, with D unresolved. This specimen was PBMCs from blood, taken approximately 15 days before vaccination. The CDR3 DNA follows: TGTGCCATCAGTGAGTCCTTCGAGCAGTACTTC. This translates into CAISESFEQYF.